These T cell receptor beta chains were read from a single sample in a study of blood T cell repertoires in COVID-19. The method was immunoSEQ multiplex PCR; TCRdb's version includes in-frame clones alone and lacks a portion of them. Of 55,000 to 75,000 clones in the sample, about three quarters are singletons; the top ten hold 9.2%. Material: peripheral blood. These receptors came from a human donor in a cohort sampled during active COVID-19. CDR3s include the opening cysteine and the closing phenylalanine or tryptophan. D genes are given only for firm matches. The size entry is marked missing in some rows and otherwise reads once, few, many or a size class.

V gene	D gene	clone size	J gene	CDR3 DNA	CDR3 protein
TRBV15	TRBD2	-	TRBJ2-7	TGTGCCACCAGCAGAGTACTGAGATTAGCGGGAGGGCCCCAGTTTGTCTACGAGCAGTACTTC	CATSRVLRLAGGPQFVYEQYF
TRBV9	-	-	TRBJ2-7	TGTGCCAGCAGCGTAGTAGTAGGGAGCGGCGAGGGCAATGAGTACGAGCAGTACTTC	CASSVVVGSGEGNEYEQYF
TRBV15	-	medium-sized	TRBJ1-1	TGTGCCACCAGCAGTACGAGGTGGGTAGAAGCTTTCTTT	CATSSTRWVEAFF
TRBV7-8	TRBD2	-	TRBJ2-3	TGTGCCAGCAGCCTCAAGCGGGAGGGGGACACAGATACGCAGTATTTT	CASSLKREGDTDTQYF
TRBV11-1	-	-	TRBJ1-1	TGTGCCAGCAGCTTAAATTTGGGCAGCATGAACACTGAAGCTTTCTTT	CASSLNLGSMNTEAFF
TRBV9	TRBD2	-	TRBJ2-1	TGTGCCAGCAGCGTAGGGACTAGCGGGATAAATGAGCAGTTCTTC	CASSVGTSGINEQFF
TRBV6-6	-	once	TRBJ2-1	TGTGCCAGCAGTTACCCGGTGGTCCTAGGTGAGCAGTTCTTC	CASSYPVVLGEQFF
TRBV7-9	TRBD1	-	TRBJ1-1	TGTGCCAGCAGCCCAGGGGGAGGTGAAGCTTTCTTT	CASSPGGGEAFF
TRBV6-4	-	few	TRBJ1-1	TGTGCCATCCAAGAGGGCTCGAACACTGAAGCTTTCTTT	CAIQEGSNTEAFF
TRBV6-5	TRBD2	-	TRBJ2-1	TGTGCCAGCGGGGGACTAGCGGGAGGAGATGAGCAGTTCTTC	CASGGLAGGDEQFF
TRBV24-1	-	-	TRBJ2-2	TGTGCCACCAGTGATTTGGACAGCACCGGGGAGCTGTTTTTT	CATSDLDSTGELFF
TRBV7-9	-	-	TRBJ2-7	TGTGCCAGCAGCTTCGGGGAGATTTCCTACGAGCAGTACTTC	CASSFGEISYEQYF
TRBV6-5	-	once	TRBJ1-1	TGTGCCAGCTACAGGGATATGGGCACTGAAGCTTTCTTT	CASYRDMGTEAFF
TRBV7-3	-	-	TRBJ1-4	TGTGCCAGCAGCCCGACCGGGTCCAGTGGGAAACTGTTTTTT	CASSPTGSSGKLFF
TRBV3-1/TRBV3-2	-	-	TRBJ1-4	TGTGCCAGCAGCCAAGGGGCCGATGAAAAACTGTTTTTT	CASSQGADEKLFF
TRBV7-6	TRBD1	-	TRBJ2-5	TGTGCCAGCAGCTATAGACAGGGTGCGGAGACCCAGTACTTC	CASSYRQGAETQYF
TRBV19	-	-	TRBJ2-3	TGTGCCAGTAGTCCTTCTAGGACAGATACGCAGTATTTT	CASSPSRTDTQYF
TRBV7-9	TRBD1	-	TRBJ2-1	TGTGCCAGCAGCCCCGGGACAGTTTTCGATGAGCAGTTCTTC	CASSPGTVFDEQFF